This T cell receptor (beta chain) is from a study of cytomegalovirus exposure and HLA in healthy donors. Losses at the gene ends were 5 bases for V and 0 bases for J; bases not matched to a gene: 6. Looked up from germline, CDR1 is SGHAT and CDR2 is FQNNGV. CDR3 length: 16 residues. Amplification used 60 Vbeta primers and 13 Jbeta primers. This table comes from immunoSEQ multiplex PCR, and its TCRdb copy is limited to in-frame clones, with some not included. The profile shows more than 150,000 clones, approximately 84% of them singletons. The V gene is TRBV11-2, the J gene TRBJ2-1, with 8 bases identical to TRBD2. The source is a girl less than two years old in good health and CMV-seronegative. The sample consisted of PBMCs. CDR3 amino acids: CASSPTSGSSYNEQFF. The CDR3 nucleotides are TGTGCCAGCAGCCCCACCAGCGGGAGCTCCTACAATGAGCAGTTCTTC.